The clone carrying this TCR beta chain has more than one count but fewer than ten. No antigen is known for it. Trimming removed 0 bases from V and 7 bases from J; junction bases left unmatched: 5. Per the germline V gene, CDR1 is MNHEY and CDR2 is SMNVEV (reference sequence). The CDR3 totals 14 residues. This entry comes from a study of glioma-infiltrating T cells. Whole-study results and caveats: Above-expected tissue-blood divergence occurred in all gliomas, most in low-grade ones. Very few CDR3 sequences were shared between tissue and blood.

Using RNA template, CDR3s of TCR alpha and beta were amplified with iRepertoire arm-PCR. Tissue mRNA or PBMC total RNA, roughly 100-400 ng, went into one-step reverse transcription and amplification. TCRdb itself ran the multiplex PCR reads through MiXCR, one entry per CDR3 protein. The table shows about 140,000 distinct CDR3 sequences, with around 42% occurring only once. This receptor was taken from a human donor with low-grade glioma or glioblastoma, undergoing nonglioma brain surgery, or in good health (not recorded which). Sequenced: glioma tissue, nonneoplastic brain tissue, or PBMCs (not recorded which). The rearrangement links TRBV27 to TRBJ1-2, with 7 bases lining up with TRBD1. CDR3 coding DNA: TGTGCCAGCAGTTTATCCCAGGGGGAGGTTGGCTACACCTTC. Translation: CASSLSQGEVGYTF.